Shown below are 21 T cell receptor beta chains from a single sample sequenced in a study of cytomegalovirus exposure and HLA in healthy donors. Both 60 Vbeta primers and 13 Jbeta primers went into the PCR. Repertoires were generated with immunoSEQ multiplex PCR, while TCRdb's copy carries only in-frame clones and drops some. The sample holds about 120,000 clones, 83% seen once. The sequencing sample was made of PBMCs. The origin of the receptors is a woman aged 40 to 50 in good health and CMV-seropositive.

A single count supports this clone. The CDR3 coding sequence is TGTGCCAGCACAACGCCCCGGACAGGGGGCTCCTACGAGCAGTACTTC. It encodes CASTTPRTGGSYEQYF. This chain uses TRBV28 with TRBJ2-5; 10 nucleotides line up with TRBD1. Near its end, the DNA agrees better with TRBJ2-7, so the J call may be wrong. This CDR3 contains 16 residues. Germline values: CDR1 MDHEN, CDR2 SYDVKM.

The chain couples TRBV11-2 to TRBJ1-3; 11 nucleotides align to TRBD1. The junction had 6 bases not matched to a gene; V was cut back by 1 base and J by 4 bases. The V gene's germline CDR1 is SGHAT and CDR2 FQNNGV. This CDR3 has 17 amino acids. The DNA of the CDR3 is TGTGCCAGCAGCTTAGTTGGACAGGGGGCGCCGGGAAACACCATATATTTT. It specifies CASSLVGQGAPGNTIYF.

This sequence joins TRBV28 and TRBJ2-2; possible D gene TRBD2, 6 bases. Germline CDR1 and CDR2: MDHEN and SYDVKM. V shed 1 base and J shed 0 bases, with 15 bases lying between them. This CDR3 region has 18 residues. CDR3: CASSLFRRLEANTGELFF. The CDR3 nucleotides read TGTGCCAGCAGTTTATTTCGGAGACTAGAGGCGAACACCGGGGAGCTGTTTTTT. Supplemented by reference TRBV28 and TRBJ2-2, the full variable domain reads DVKVTQSSRYLVKRTGEKVFLECVQDMDHENMFWYRQDPGLGLRLIYFSYDVKMKEKGDIPEGYSVSREKKERFSLILESASTNQTSMYLCASSLFRRLEANTGELFFGEGSRLTVL.

The genes are TRBV7-3 and TRBJ2-2; D gene uncertain. CDR3 size: 13 residues. The V end lost 4 bases, the J end lost 7 bases, and 10 bases lay between the germline ends. The germline gives CDR1 SGHTA, CDR2 FQGTGA. The CDR3 sequence is CASSYTESGELFF. Written as DNA, the CDR3 is TGTGCCAGCAGCTACACAGAGAGCGGGGAGCTGTTTTTT.

This clone showed up just a few times. The chain combines TRBV10-2 with TRBJ1-2; the D gene is possibly TRBD1 (6 bases). CDR1 WSHSY and CDR2 SAAADI come from the germline V gene. The germline V and J ends were trimmed by 4 bases and 2 bases, with 11 bases remaining between them. The length of the CDR3 is 14 residues. DNA for the CDR3: TGCGCCAGCAGTGTAGGGGGAGCCAACTATGGCTACACCTTC. This translates into CASSVGGANYGYTF.

This chain links TRBV5-1 with TRBJ1-1; 8 nucleotides match TRBD1. CDR3 length equals 16 residues. CDR1 SGHRS and CDR2 YFSETQ come from the germline V gene. V trimming: 2 bases; J trimming: 5 bases; junction bases outside the gene matches: 11. CDR3 sequence (DNA): TGCGCCAGCAGCTTAGGACAGGGACGGAGAGAGACTGAAGCTTTCTTT. It encodes CASSLGQGRRETEAFF.

J is TRBJ1-4 and V is TRBV7-2, with 8 bases fitting TRBD1. J was trimmed by 4 bases and V by 3 bases; bases with no gene match: 1. The CDR3 has 14 residues. Germline V gene data show CDR1 as SGHTA and CDR2 as FQGNSA. The CDR3 reads CASSFDRGNEKLFF. As DNA, the CDR3 is TGTGCCAGCAGCTTCGACAGGGGTAATGAAAAACTGTTTTTT.

The J gene is TRBJ2-3, the V gene TRBV28; 7 bases match TRBD2. V gave up 4 bases and J gave up 7 bases; unmatched junction bases: 17. Looked up from germline, CDR1 is MDHEN and CDR2 is SYDVKM. CDR3 length equals 17 residues. CDR3 sequence: CASSSTLGWEGLNTQYF. CDR3 in DNA: TGTGCCAGCAGTTCCACATTGGGGTGGGAGGGCCTGAATACGCAGTATTTT. Together with reference TRBV28 and TRBJ2-3, the CDR3 gives the full variable domain: DVKVTQSSRYLVKRTGEKVFLECVQDMDHENMFWYRQDPGLGLRLIYFSYDVKMKEKGDIPEGYSVSREKKERFSLILESASTNQTSMYLCASSSTLGWEGLNTQYFGPGTRLTVL.

This sequence joins TRBV21-1 and TRBJ1-2. TRBV21-1 is a pseudogene segment. The CDR3 runs to 19 residues. CDR3 loop: CASSKGAKIRWVLEGGYTF. CDR3 sequence (DNA): TGTGCCAGCAGCAAAGGAGCAAAAATACGGTGGGTGCTAGAAGGTGGCTACACCTTC.

The chain joins TRBV18 to TRBJ2-1, with D possibly TRBD2 on 6 matching bases. The CDR3 covers 15 residues. The V gene's germline CDR1 is KGHSH and CDR2 LQKENI. V lost 2 bases and J lost 6, with 14 bases in between. The CDR3 spells CASSPIQGLPNEQFF. The DNA of the CDR3 is TGTGCCAGCTCACCAATCCAGGGACTGCCCAATGAGCAGTTCTTC.

The rearrangement joins TRBV7-6 to TRBJ2-2; D unresolved. V was cut by 6 bases and J by 1 base, with 15 bases left in between. Looked up from germline, CDR1 is SGHVS and CDR2 is FNYEAQ. The CDR3 extends over 16 amino acids. The CDR3 is CASRASLVGNTGELFF. The CDR3 region has the DNA TGTGCCAGCAGGGCTAGTCTTGTTGGGAACACCGGGGAGCTGTTTTTT.

The rearrangement links TRBV5-1 to TRBJ2-3; tentative D call: TRBD2 (5 bases). V shed 5 bases and J shed 4 bases, with 11 bases lying between them. The CDR3 runs 13 residues. CDR1 and CDR2 (germline): SGHRS, YFSETQ. CDR3 protein: CASRRGGSDTQYF. The CDR3 DNA is TGCGCCAGCAGACGGGGTGGTTCAGATACGCAGTATTTT. Full variable domain (missing parts from reference TRBV5-1 and TRBJ2-3): KAGVTQTPRYLIKTRGQQVTLSCSPISGHRSVSWYQQTPGQGLQFLFEYFSETQRNKGNFPGRFSGRQFSNSRSEMNVSTLELGDSALYLCASRRGGSDTQYFGPGTRLTVL.

The chain carries TRBV27 and TRBJ1-1; 7 positions agree with TRBD1. This CDR3 is built from 14 residues. Per the germline V gene, CDR1 is MNHEY and CDR2 is SMNVEV (reference sequence). The trim removed 6 bases at V and 1 base at J, leaving 5 bases unmatched. The CDR3 loop reads CASSPGQTNTEAFF. The CDR3 DNA reads TGTGCCAGCAGCCCGGGACAGACGAACACTGAAGCTTTCTTT.

The V call is TRBV19, the J call TRBJ2-5; 7 bases fit TRBD2. Germline CDR1 and CDR2: LNHDA and SQIVND (reference sequence). The ends lost 10 bases at V and 4 bases at J; junction bases unmatched: 12. The CDR3 has 14 residues. The CDR3 region is CATQTAGFGETQYF. The DNA of the CDR3 is TGTGCCACCCAAACAGCGGGATTCGGAGAGACCCAGTACTTC.

This clone was seen a single time. The chain employs TRBV2 and TRBJ1-3, with a tentative D call TRBD1 (5 bases). CDR3 length equals 15 residues. The V end was cut by 10 bases, the J end by 1 base, with 17 bases between. The germline CDR1 and CDR2 sequences are SNHLY and FYNNEI. CDR3 DNA sequence: TGTGCCACCCCGGGGCGGGGAACTTCTGGAAACACCATATATTTT. This translates into CATPGRGTSGNTIYF.

Here the CDR3 reads CASSQAGQGGQQPQHF. The CDR3 DNA sequence: TGCGCCAGCAGCCAGGCAGGACAGGGAGGGCAACAGCCCCAGCATTTT. The chain is built from TRBV4-1 and TRBJ1-5; 8 nucleotides align to TRBD1. The germline V gene has CDR1 MGHRA and CDR2 YSYEKL. Unmatched junction bases numbered 11, after V lost 3 bases and J lost 7 bases. The CDR3 extends over 16 amino acids.

As regards this clone: Germline is not matched at one junction end, which may reflect a read error. The CDR3 DNA is TGTGCCAGCAGCCTAGACTGGAACACTGAAGCTTTCTTT. Translating it yields CASSLDWNTEAFF. This chain joins TRBV11-3 and TRBJ1-1; unclear D gene. This CDR3 contains 13 residues. The germline V gene encodes CDR1 SGHNT and CDR2 YENEEA. Combining the CDR3 with reference TRBV11-3 and TRBJ1-1 gives the whole variable domain EAGVVQSPRYKIIEKKQPVAFWCNPISGHNTLYWYLQNLGQGPELLIRYENEEAVDDSQLPKDRFSAERLKGVDSTLKIQPAELGDSAVYLCASSLDWNTEAFFGQGTRLTVV.

The chain carries TRBV2 and TRBJ2-7, with 7 nucleotides matching TRBD2. The CDR3 runs to 15 residues. CDR1 is SNHLY and CDR2 is FYNNEI in the germline V gene. Unmatched junction bases numbered 5, after V lost 1 base and J lost 2 bases. CDR3 coding DNA: TGTGCCAGCAGTGAAGGTCTAGCGGAGACCTACGAGCAGTACTTC. Translation: CASSEGLAETYEQYF.

J is TRBJ2-3 and V is TRBV6-4; possible D gene TRBD2, 6 bases. V was pared by 3 bases and J by 4 bases, with 17 bases between. Germline CDR1 MRHNA, CDR2 SNTAGT. The CDR3 loop spans 16 amino acids. The CDR3, as DNA: TGTGCCAGCAGTGATATCGGCGGGAAGGGGTCAGATACGCAGTATTTT. The encoded protein is CASSDIGGKGSDTQYF.

J is TRBJ2-3 and V is TRBV4-3, with 7 bases identical to TRBD2. This CDR3 spans 16 amino acids. V trimming: 3 bases; J trimming: 1 base; junction bases outside the gene matches: 7. CDR1 is LGHNA and CDR2 is YSLEER in the germline V gene. The CDR3 protein is CASSHRTSGGTDTQYF. The CDR3 region has the DNA TGCGCCAGCAGCCACAGGACTAGTGGGGGCACAGATACGCAGTATTTT.

The rearrangement links TRBV5-4 to TRBJ1-1, with D uncertain. Germline CDR1 and CDR2: SGHNT and YYREEE (reference sequence). The CDR3 extends over 13 amino acids. Trimming stripped 4 bases from V and 4 bases from J, with 11 bases between. The CDR3 here is CASSIVDTTEAFF. The CDR3, as DNA: TGTGCCAGCAGCATCGTCGACACCACTGAAGCTTTCTTT.